This section outlines one T cell receptor (beta chain) sequence together with its context. This entry belongs to a study of blood T cell repertoires in COVID-19. Germline CDR1 and CDR2: SGHTS and YDEGEE. V was pared by 4 bases and J by 3 bases, with 9 bases of the junction left unmatched. The CDR3 is made up of 15 amino acids. Repertoires were generated with immunoSEQ multiplex PCR, while TCRdb's copy carries only in-frame clones and drops some. The sample has about 210,000 clones; approximately 80% are singletons. Sequencing input: PBMCs or T cells enriched from blood (not recorded which). V and J are TRBV5-8 and TRBJ1-2; 7 nucleotides line up with TRBD1. The source of this sequence is a woman aged 50 to 60 with acute COVID-19. The CDR3 bases are TGTGCCAGCAGCCCCGGCAGGGGGGTCGACTATGGCTACACCTTC. Translating gives CASSPGRGVDYGYTF.